This is a list of T cell receptor beta chains from one sample in a study of PD-1 blockade in mismatch repair-deficient tumors. These receptors have no known antigen. Produced via immunoSEQ multiplex PCR; TCRdb's table is partial and in-frame only. The sample lists about 14,000 clones; roughly 86% were seen once. Sequencing used cells cultured in vitro, obtained from a patient treated with pembrolizumab. Source of these receptors: an adult with mismatch repair-deficient cancer. CDR3s leave out the opening cysteine and the closing phenylalanine or tryptophan.

j_gene | v_gene | len | CDR3aa
TRBJ1-2 | TRBV30 | 12 | AWSVFRRNYGYT
TRBJ2-1 | TRBV6-1 | 13 | ASSEAGRSYNEQF
TRBJ1-2 | TRBV27 | 10 | ASSKDLYGYT
TRBJ2-2 | TRBV5-1 | 12 | ASSSARTGGELF
TRBJ2-1 | TRBV6-5 | 13 | ASSYSGGEGDEQF
TRBJ2-2 | TRBV5-1 | 14 | ASSLGSPEGTGELF
TRBJ1-4 | TRBV14 | 13 | ASRRSGTGNEKLF
TRBJ1-4 | TRBV27 | 13 | ASSLSQATNEKLF
TRBJ2-1 | TRBV11-3 | 11 | ASRLTSLNEQF
TRBJ1-2 | TRBV9 | 13 | ASSPWRTEFYGYT
TRBJ1-5 | TRBV7-8 | 12 | ASSTGTQNQPQH
TRBJ2-1 | TRBV19 | 16 | ASRSGTGRTSGYNEQF
TRBJ2-7 | TRBV7-2 | 14 | ASSLASAGPTYEQY
TRBJ1-4 | TRBV6-5 | 13 | ASRPGTTGLEKLF
TRBJ2-2 | TRBV7-2 | 10 | ASSPPAWELF
TRBJ2-7 | TRBV5-5 | 12 | ASRVTGEYYEQY
TRBJ2-2 | TRBV28 | 13 | ASSPRGGRTGELF
TRBJ2-7 | TRBV21-1 | 11 | ASSKGEVGQQY
TRBJ1-6 | TRBV10-1 | 15 | ASSELYARPNNSPLH
TRBJ2-5 | TRBV7-3 | 15 | ASSPGLAGGFGETQY
TRBJ2-1 | TRBV29-1 | 14 | SVEDLAGKSYNEQF
TRBJ1-2 | TRBV6-5 | 12 | ASRRDRDRYGYT
TRBJ1-2 | TRBV5-6 | 11 | ASSVGVNYGYT
TRBJ2-5 | TRBV9 | 15 | ASSVALPDSGQETQY
TRBJ2-2 | TRBV27 | 12 | ASSLGGGPGELF
TRBJ2-5 | TRBV11-3 | 14 | VSSPGLAGGLETQY
TRBJ2-3 | TRBV6-4 | 12 | ASSEAGGTDTQY
TRBJ1-2 | TRBV28 | 11 | ASSLARGRGYT
TRBJ1-1 | TRBV19 | 14 | ASSKFSGTLNTEAF
TRBJ2-3 | TRBV5-4 | 14 | ASSLSKRGSTDTQY
TRBJ1-2 | TRBV29-1 | 10 | SVEESGWGYT
TRBJ2-7 | TRBV5-1 | 12 | ASSSGLGTYEQY
TRBJ2-7 | TRBV19 | 12 | ASSRGTSLYEQY
TRBJ1-2 | TRBV5-4 | 13 | ASSPDAGAFYGYT
TRBJ1-1 | TRBV19 | 11 | ASSGTSNTEAF
TRBJ2-2 | TRBV19 | 12 | ASSLQGDTGELF
TRBJ2-2 | TRBV5-1 | 15 | ASSFLGRKQDTGELF
TRBJ2-3 | TRBV29-1 | 15 | SVNGLAGGESTDTQY
TRBJ2-7 | TRBV28 | 11 | ASSTPNEAEQY
TRBJ2-1 | TRBV6-6 | 12 | ASGTLSSYNEQF
TRBJ2-3 | TRBV11-3 | 15 | ASSPASGATRTDTQY
TRBJ1-1 | TRBV28 | 12 | ASSPGVSNTEAF
TRBJ2-1 | TRBV7-2 | 13 | ASSLAPMRYTEQF